This TCR beta chain was profiled in a study of OX40 agonist ivuxolimab in advanced cancers. Some clones are missing from TCRdb's copy, which holds only in-frame ones; the method was immunoSEQ multiplex PCR. The sample shows around 30,000 clones, roughly 90% of them seen only once. CDR3 size: 19 residues. The TCR comes from an adult with an advanced solid tumor such as melanoma, head and neck, liver or kidney cancer. Sequencing was performed on CD4+ or CD8+ T cells sorted from blood, taken in a trial of the OX40 agonist ivuxolimab. The chain combines TRBV21-1 with TRBJ1-5; the D call TRBD1 from the table was never checked on the DNA. TRBV21-1 is deemed a pseudogene. The CDR3 is CASSSRASTLLYSNQPQHF. The DNA for the CDR3 is TGTGCCAGCAGCAGCAGGGCCAGTACCCTCTTATATAGCAATCAGCCCCAGCATTTT.